Reported below is one T cell receptor beta chain. Its antigen remains unidentified. Qualities for individual bases were not recorded, and no much larger clone is one base off. The data originate from a study listed by TCRdb under 2016. Library preparation was by RT-PCR. The sequencing machine was an Illumina MiSeq. The raw public data were reprocessed by TCRdb itself: fastp quality trimming at Q25, MiXCR clonotype calling, in-frame beta chains only. Each entry is one CDR3 protein sequence, shown with its most common DNA and genes. For this sample there are almost 700,000 distinct CDR3 sequences; 14% appear just once. 3.6% of the sample goes to the ten largest clones. Trimming removed 6 bases from V and 8 bases from J, leaving 16 bases between the germline ends. Taken from cysteine to phenylalanine, the CDR3 has 13 residues. The DNA shown is the 39-base CDR3, in frame from base 1. From the germline V gene (reference sequence), CDR1 is MNHNY and CDR2 is SVGAGI.

The receptor comes from a female donor in good health, serving as a healthy control. Sequencing was done on a sample of memory CD4+ T cells from blood. The rearranged segments are TRBV6-6 and TRBJ1-2; 5 matching bases give a weak D call of TRBD1. At the DNA level, the sequence is TGTGCCAGCAGGGGGGAGTGGGGTTTCGGCTACACCTTC. Its product reads: CASRGEWGFGYTF.